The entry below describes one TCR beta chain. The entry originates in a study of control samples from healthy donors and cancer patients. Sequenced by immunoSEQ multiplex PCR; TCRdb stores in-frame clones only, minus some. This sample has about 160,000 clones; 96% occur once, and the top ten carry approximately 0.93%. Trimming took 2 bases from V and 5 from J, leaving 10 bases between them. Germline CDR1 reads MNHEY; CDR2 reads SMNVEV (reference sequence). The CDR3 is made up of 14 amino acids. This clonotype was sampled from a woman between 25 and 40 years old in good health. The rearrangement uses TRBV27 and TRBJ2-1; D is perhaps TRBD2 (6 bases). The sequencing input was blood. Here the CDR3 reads CASSLGAGNNEQFF. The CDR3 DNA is TGTGCCAGCAGTTTAGGAGCGGGCAACAATGAGCAGTTCTTC.